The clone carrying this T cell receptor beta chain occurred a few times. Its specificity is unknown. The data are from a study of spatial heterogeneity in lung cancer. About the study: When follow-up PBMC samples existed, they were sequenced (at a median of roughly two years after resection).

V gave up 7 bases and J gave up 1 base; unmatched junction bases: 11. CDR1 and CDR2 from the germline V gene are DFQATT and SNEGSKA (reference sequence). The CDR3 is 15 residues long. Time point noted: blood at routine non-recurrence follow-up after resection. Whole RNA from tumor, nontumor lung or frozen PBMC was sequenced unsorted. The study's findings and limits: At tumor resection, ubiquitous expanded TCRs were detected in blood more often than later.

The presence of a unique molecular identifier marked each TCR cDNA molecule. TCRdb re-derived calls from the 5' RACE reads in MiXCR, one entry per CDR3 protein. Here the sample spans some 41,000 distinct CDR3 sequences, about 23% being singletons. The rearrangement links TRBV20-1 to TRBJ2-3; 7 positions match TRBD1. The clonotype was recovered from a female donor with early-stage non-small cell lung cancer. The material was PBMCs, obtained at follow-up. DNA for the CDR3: TGCAGTGTTAAGACAGGGAATGTGGGCACAGATACGCAGTATTTT. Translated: CSVKTGNVGTDTQYF.